This is a list of T cell receptor beta chains from one sample in a study of T cells in Graves' hyperthyroidism and ophthalmopathy. TCRdb ran MiXCR on the multiplex PCR reads and lists one entry per CDR3 protein. The sample shows about 270,000 distinct CDR3 sequences, roughly 22% of them seen only once. Source material: blood. These receptors were obtained from a man aged 30 to 45 with Graves' ophthalmopathy. CDR3s include the opening cysteine and the closing phenylalanine or tryptophan.

TRBV20-1	TRBJ2-1	CSASSGRGFNEQFF
TRBV16	TRBJ1-3	CASSQLDRGPGNTIYF
TRBV30	TRBJ2-6	CAWSRWVQGDSGANVLTF
TRBV2	TRBJ2-6	CASSESHNGANVLTF
TRBV30	TRBJ1-5	CAWADRENQPQHF
TRBV12-3/TRBV12-4	TRBJ2-1	CASRATSGRANSYNEQFF
TRBV7-9	TRBJ2-5	CASSLSGQTQYF
TRBV7-9	TRBJ2-5	CASSPGTKGETQYF
TRBV6-2/TRBV6-3	TRBJ2-2	CASTNQGATDTGELFF
TRBV11-2	TRBJ2-3	CASSLIQAGSDTQYF
TRBV3-1	TRBJ2-7	CASRPQGGHEQYF
TRBV30	TRBJ2-1	CALGNNEQFF
TRBV19	TRBJ1-1	CASSIGDRTEAFF
TRBV6-1	TRBJ2-1	CASNRGPYNEQFF
TRBV14	TRBJ2-4	CASSQTSGRAKNIQYF
TRBV9	TRBJ2-7	CASSVSGQGSYEQYF
TRBV6-2/TRBV6-3	TRBJ2-1	CASSYGGQGADEQFF
TRBV6-1	TRBJ1-3	CASSEAAVGNTIYF
TRBV12-5	TRBJ2-1	CASGLGSGREQFF
TRBV30	TRBJ1-2	CAWGLRGTDYGYTF
TRBV20-1	TRBJ2-2	CSAKGHRGQNTGELFF
TRBV3-1	TRBJ2-5	CASSQGLRGETQYF
TRBV11-2	TRBJ2-7	CASSLDSLAGGYEQYF
TRBV10-3	TRBJ1-5	CAISGTGGLSNQPQHF
TRBV30	TRBJ2-6	CAWSASGANVLTF
TRBV28	TRBJ2-1	CASSLAEALHYEQFF
TRBV15	TRBJ2-7	CATSRDVGEQYF
TRBV10-2	TRBJ2-7	CASRLTPSSYEQYF
TRBV15	TRBJ2-1	CATSSDRPPQPYNEQFF
TRBV11-1	TRBJ1-1	CASSKRRRGGFAEAFF
TRBV6-1	TRBJ1-1	CASSTGAITEAFF
TRBV9	TRBJ1-1	CASSSEGGPEAFF
TRBV4-1	TRBJ1-5	CASSQDVLGGTNQPQHF
TRBV3-1	TRBJ1-3	CASSTISGNTIYF
TRBV20-1	TRBJ2-3	CSAASRGGCTDTQYF
TRBV12-5	TRBJ2-7	CASGSRDSYEQYF
TRBV6-1	TRBJ2-2	CASTRGWAQTGELFF
TRBV29-1	TRBJ2-7	CSVGRGMAYEQYF
TRBV30	TRBJ2-3	CAWSARRLGDTQYF
TRBV28	TRBJ1-4	CASSLFGTGGEKLFF
TRBV12-3/TRBV12-4	TRBJ1-2	CASSFTGSYGYTF
TRBV2	TRBJ1-2	CASSERGQTSAESYTF
TRBV19	TRBJ1-6	CASTSTTGALSSPLHF
TRBV11-3	TRBJ1-3	CASSLSQPTSGNTIYF
TRBV5-1	TRBJ1-6	CASSFGGSGSPLHF
TRBV20-1	TRBJ2-7	CSAREGQGVRYEQYF
TRBV11-3	TRBJ1-2	CASSFRAESGYTF
TRBV12-3/TRBV12-4	TRBJ2-6	CASSPGQGGPGANVLTF